This T cell receptor beta chain came from a study of shared clonotypes between healthy human individuals. General study points: Among a few donors, 4.5% to 5.5% of naive CD4 clonotypes were found in common.

The CDR3 spans 15 residues. Trimming took off 0 bases at V and 0 bases at J, with 9 bases between the two ends. Germline CDR1 SGDLS, CDR2 YYNGEE. As regards this clone: Antigen unknown.

Sequenced by immunoSEQ multiplex PCR; TCRdb stores in-frame clones only, minus some. The top ten hold about 0.34% of the sample, which has roughly 1,500,000 clones, 98% seen once. The sample comprised naive CD4+ T cells sorted from blood. Documented subset: CD45RA+ positively selected. The clonotype originates from a young man in good health. V usage is TRBV9 and J usage is TRBJ1-1; D is ambiguous. CDR3: CASSVDVGMNTEAFF. DNA for the CDR3: TGTGCCAGCAGCGTAGATGTGGGTATGAACACTGAAGCTTTCTTT.